This entry concerns a single TCR beta chain. The antigen is not known. Other DNA sequences in this specimen translate into the identical CDR3. In the original analysis: From ImmunoSEQ came sequences covering only the junction and carrying no quality scores, so filtering differed. TCRdb's table, derived via immunoSEQ multiplex PCR, lists solely in-frame clones and lacks some. Clone size and V and J calls were adopted from that table, with D and trimming inferred from the DNA. The table shows fewer than 550,000 clones, with 75% to 80% occurring only once. CDR3 length: 14 amino acids. Per germline, CDR1 MDHEN and CDR2 SYDVKM. Trimming stripped 5 bases from V and 0 bases from J, with 10 bases between. The data belong to a study of shared clonotypes between healthy human individuals. Whole-study findings and limits: Among donors, clonotype sharing was expected to be affected by sequencing depth. Genetic and exposure-history diversity was limited by the few donors.

The rearrangement joins TRBV28 to TRBJ1-1; a possible D gene is TRBD1 (6 bases). The specimen sequenced was PBMCs. This TCR derives from a woman between 40 and 55 years old in good health. Some clones in this sample may be carry-over from other donors' samples. CDR3 in amino acids: CASSLQGLNTEAFF. The CDR3 region has the DNA TGTGCCAGCAGTCTACAGGGACTGAACACTGAAGCTTTCTTT.